This is a list of T cell receptor beta chains from one sample in a study of monozygotic twins with inflammatory bowel disease. Reanalyzing the 5' RACE reads, TCRdb keeps one entry per CDR3 protein, without DNA. Its table records about 300,000 distinct CDR3 sequences. Input material: blood. These TCRs come from a human donor with ulcerative colitis or Crohn's disease, or a healthy co-twin of an affected twin (not recorded which). The CDR3 runs from the conserved cysteine through the conserved F or W.

cdr3_length	v_call	j_call	cdr3_aa
14	TRBV10-3	TRBJ2-3	CAISEAGGTDTQYF
15	TRBV2	TRBJ2-1	CASQPGLAGSFEQFF
14	TRBV24-1	TRBJ1-3	CATSGGTSGNTIYF
15	TRBV18	TRBJ2-7	CASSPPSPGSYEQYF
12	TRBV24-1	TRBJ2-1	CATSDLYRPQFF
13	TRBV27	TRBJ2-1	CASRPNIESVRVF
12	TRBV29-1	TRBJ2-3	CSVGGDTDTQYF
14	TRBV2	TRBJ2-7	CASSSRDGTPREYF
14	TRBV12-3/TRBV12-4	TRBJ2-3	CASSWTSSTDTQYF
14	TRBV2	TRBJ2-7	CASSGAPGGYEQYF
16	TRBV7-2	TRBJ2-3	CASSPTPARYTDTQYF
17	TRBV5-1	TRBJ2-3	CASSPGLAGGRTDTQYF
16	TRBV24-1	TRBJ2-3	CATSETSAGATDTQYF
15	TRBV10-3	TRBJ2-1	CAISESGRNYNEQFF
11	TRBV6-2/TRBV6-3	TRBJ1-5	CASRSVEPQHF
18	TRBV4-3	TRBJ2-6	CASSQVPQILSGANVLTF
15	TRBV20-1	TRBJ2-7	CSARGQGSKYYEQYF
12	TRBV7-2	TRBJ2-7	CASSLTSYEQYF
12	TRBV28	TRBJ1-1	CASSPKGTEAFF
15	TRBV6-1	TRBJ2-1	CASSLGSGSYNEQFF
12	TRBV11-2	TRBJ2-1	CASSRWSNEQFF
16	TRBV19	TRBJ2-1	CASSKGLADVLHEQFF
15	TRBV12-3/TRBV12-4	TRBJ2-2	CASSDRQGRAGELFF
13	TRBV27	TRBJ2-1	CASSSSHHNEQFF
15	TRBV7-6	TRBJ2-5	CASSYEFNGEGTQYF
15	TRBV10-3	TRBJ2-5	CATRDSGGPQETQYF
16	TRBV18	TRBJ2-7	CASSQKGTGGSYEQYF
15	TRBV9	TRBJ1-6	CASSTDRGENSPLHF
14	TRBV20-1	TRBJ2-7	CSAAQGSPSYEQYF
11	TRBV13	TRBJ2-1	CASSFAQAVFF
15	TRBV20-1	TRBJ2-3	CSASGTGKHTDTQYF
14	TRBV20-1	TRBJ1-3	CSAYPGGAGNTIYF
13	TRBV12-3/TRBV12-4	TRBJ2-7	CASSLRGTYEQYF
16	TRBV7-2	TRBJ2-1	CASSSYGGASYNEQFF
13	TRBV10-3	TRBJ2-1	CAISDNSYNEQFF
14	TRBV25-1	TRBJ1-1	CASSVWGTDTEAFF
13	TRBV12-3/TRBV12-4	TRBJ2-7	CASGTGGGHEQYF
14	TRBV6-1	TRBJ2-5	CASSRRDSRETQYF
13	TRBV5-1	TRBJ2-5	CASSARGVETQYF
15	TRBV3-1	TRBJ2-1	CASSQVNRAITHQFF
18	TRBV11-2	TRBJ2-3	CASSSYPLLAGGPDTQYF
12	TRBV15	TRBJ1-2	CATSGRYYGYTF
18	TRBV12-3/TRBV12-4	TRBJ2-7	CASSLVWTSKGGSNEQYF
17	TRBV20-1	TRBJ2-3	CSARELTSGRNGDTQYF
15	TRBV12-3/TRBV12-4	TRBJ2-3	CASSFGGTGLHTQYF
16	TRBV7-2	TRBJ2-7	CASSSTRDRSDYEQYF
15	TRBV7-9	TRBJ2-7	CASSLDLGSPGEQYF
15	TRBV24-1	TRBJ2-5	CATSDLAAGEETQYF
15	TRBV5-6	TRBJ2-3	CASSLTSGVTDTQYF
13	TRBV28	TRBJ1-1	CASRLLVGVEAFF
16	TRBV4-1	TRBJ2-1	CASSPNPGTDYNEQFF
14	TRBV20-1	TRBJ2-1	CSASSGGGNNEQFF
13	TRBV20-1	TRBJ2-1	CSAPSGGYNEQFF
14	TRBV5-5	TRBJ2-3	CASSLATATDTQYF